These 2 T cell receptor beta chains share one sample of origin, sequenced in a study of blood T cell repertoires in COVID-19. Profiled with immunoSEQ multiplex PCR; TCRdb holds only in-frame clones, not every one. Of some 200,000 clones listed, approximately 84% are singletons. Sequencing was carried out using peripheral blood. These receptors originate from a man at least 80 years old with acute or convalescent COVID-19.

For the CDR3, the DNA is TGTGCCAGCAGCTTGGGGTTGGCAGGGTATTCCTACGAGCAGTACGTC. Amino acids: CASSLGLAGYSYEQYV. The V gene is TRBV5-6, the J gene TRBJ2-7; tentative D call: TRBD1 (5 bases). Germline CDR1 SGHDT, CDR2 YYEEEE. The CDR3 covers 16 residues. V was pared by 0 bases and J by 1 base, with 14 bases between.

The chain is built from TRBV6-6 and TRBJ1-5; 9 bases fit TRBD1. V lost 8 bases, J lost 6 bases, and 11 bases stayed unmatched. The V gene's germline CDR1 is MNHNY and CDR2 SVGAGI (reference sequence). This CDR3 has 15 amino acids. CDR3 in amino acids: CASGRDRDSGQPQHF. CDR3 nucleotide sequence: TGTGCCAGCGGCCGGGACAGGGATTCGGGTCAGCCCCAGCATTTT.